Below, 20 T cell receptor beta chains from the same sample are listed, as sequenced in a study of preoperative IRX-2 immunotherapy in early breast cancer (dated by TCRdb to about 2019). Library creation used the immunoSEQ multiplex PCR assay. TCRdb obtained this table from immuneACCESS and retained in-frame rearrangements with V and J assigned. These tables miss some clones; where compared with another copy, unresolved V genes account for less than half of the shortfall, and the remainder is unexplained. The sample data list 4,000 or so clones, and 60% to 80% of these were observed just once. The ten largest clones represent 9.5% to 15% of the sample. Read against the paper, the sample's treatment or condition label means: preoperative locoregional IRX-2 cytokine immunotherapy. Sequences were derived from tumor tissue, sampled after IRX-2 immunotherapy. The receptors come from a human donor with breast cancer.

J is TRBJ2-1 and V is TRBV18; possibly TRBD2 for D (6 bases). CDR3 length equals 13 residues. The germline V gene has CDR1 KGHSH and CDR2 LQKENI. Trimming took off 3 bases at V and 10 bases at J, with 13 bases between the two ends. The CDR3 DNA reads as TGTGCCAGCTCACCGGACGGGGGTCGGGAGCAGTTCTTC. Amino acid sequence: CASSPDGGREQFF.

The chain combines TRBV19 with TRBJ2-3; D could derive from TRBD1 or TRBD2 (5 bases each). Trimming stripped 10 bases from V and 6 bases from J, with 11 bases between. Germline loops: CDR1 LNHDA, CDR2 SQIVND (reference sequence). The CDR3 loop spans 11 amino acids. The DNA of the CDR3 is TGTGCCACTAAGTGGGGGGATACGCAGTATTTT. Translated, it gives CATKWGDTQYF.

This clone is large. The V and J genes are TRBV11-3 and TRBJ2-5; no clear D gene. The CDR3 consists of 15 residues. Germline CDR1 and CDR2: SGHNT and YENEEA. V was clipped by 3 bases and J by 0 bases, with 11 bases between them. CDR3 sequence reads: CASSLDVADQETQYF. The CDR3 DNA sequence: TGTGCCAGCAGCTTGGACGTGGCGGACCAAGAGACCCAGTACTTC.

The chain uses TRBV19 and TRBJ1-3; no definite D call. Germline CDR1 is LNHDA and CDR2 is SQIVND (reference sequence). The CDR3 has 14 amino acids. V lost 8 bases, J lost 0 bases, and 11 bases lay in between. CDR3 loop: CASGRLSSGNTIYF. The DNA of the CDR3 is TGTGCCAGTGGACGCCTGAGCTCTGGAAACACCATATATTTT.

This chain links TRBV11-3 with TRBJ1-1; a weak D match, TRBD1 (5 bases). The CDR3 runs 14 residues. Trimming shortened V by 3 bases and J by 8 bases, and 16 bases separated the two germline ends. Looked up from germline, CDR1 is SGHNT and CDR2 is YENEEA. This CDR3 reads CASSFPGHQPEAFF. The CDR3 DNA follows: TGTGCCAGCAGCTTTCCCGGACATCAACCCGAAGCTTTCTTT.

This sequence joins TRBV10-1 and TRBJ2-5; 8 bases fit TRBD2. Germline CDR1 and CDR2: WNHNN and SYGVQD (reference sequence). This CDR3 is built from 16 residues. Losses at the gene ends were 1 base for V and 1 base for J; bases not matched to a gene: 5. The CDR3 spells CASSEWASGSQETQYF. Written as DNA, the CDR3 is TGCGCCAGCAGTGAGTGGGCTAGCGGGTCCCAAGAGACCCAGTACTTC.

The chain employs TRBV11-3 and TRBJ2-7, with 7 bases aligning to TRBD2. Germline V gene data show CDR1 as SGHNT and CDR2 as YENEEA. The CDR3 loop spans 15 amino acids. The V gene end was trimmed by 6 bases and the J gene end by 6 bases; junction bases not matched to a gene: 14. The CDR3 is CASRSGTTHVGEQYF. CDR3 in DNA: TGTGCCAGCAGATCTGGGACTACGCATGTGGGCGAGCAGTACTTC. Based on the CDR3 plus reference TRBV11-3 and TRBJ2-7, the full variable domain is EAGVVQSPRYKIIEKKQPVAFWCNPISGHNTLYWYLQNLGQGPELLIRYENEEAVDDSQLPKDRFSAERLKGVDSTLKIQPAELGDSAVYLCASRSGTTHVGEQYFGPGTRLTVT.

This clone was counted once. This chain joins TRBV12-5 and TRBJ1-1, with TRBD1 as a possible D gene (5 bases). This CDR3 is 13 amino acids long. The germline gives CDR1 LGHNT, CDR2 FRNRAP. CDR3 DNA sequence: TGTGCCAGCTCCCACAGGAGGAACACTGAAGCTTTCTTT. Its protein product is CASSHRRNTEAFF.

The chain is built from TRBV5-1 and TRBJ2-2; TRBD1 agrees at 7 bases. Germline CDR1 reads SGHRS; CDR2 reads YFSETQ. The V gene end was trimmed by 3 bases and the J gene end by 1 base; junction bases not matched to a gene: 3. The CDR3 runs 15 residues. Here the CDR3 reads CASSSGQMNTGELFF. CDR3 nucleotides: TGCGCCAGCAGCTCGGGACAGATGAACACCGGGGAGCTGTTTTTT.

J is TRBJ1-1 and V is TRBV5-1; TRBD1 agrees at 8 bases. Trimming took 2 bases from V and 0 from J; bases not matched to a gene: 9. Germline assignment: CDR1 SGHRS and CDR2 YFSETQ. CDR3 length: 17 residues. CDR3 region: CASSFAGTGSMNTEAFF. DNA of the CDR3: TGCGCCAGCAGCTTCGCCGGGACAGGCTCCATGAACACTGAAGCTTTCTTT.

V gene TRBV19 combines with J gene TRBJ2-3, with a tentative D call TRBD1 (6 bases). The germline CDR1 and CDR2 sequences are LNHDA and SQIVND (reference sequence). Trimming removed 5 bases from V and 4 bases from J, with 13 bases in between. This CDR3 is 14 amino acids long. This CDR3 is CASSHREFADTQYF. The CDR3 nucleotides read TGTGCCAGTAGTCACAGGGAGTTCGCAGATACGCAGTATTTT.

V usage is TRBV29-1 and J usage is TRBJ2-1; 14 bases match TRBD2. The germline V gene encodes CDR1 SQVTM and CDR2 ANQGSEA. V was pared by 5 bases and J by 6 bases, with 3 bases of the junction left unmatched. This CDR3 region has 14 residues. The CDR3 loop is CSVTTSGRANEQFF. CDR3 sequence (DNA): TGCAGCGTTACGACTAGCGGGAGGGCCAATGAGCAGTTCTTC.

The chain has TRBV15 and TRBJ2-2; D tentatively reads TRBD1 or TRBD2 (6 bases each). Germline V CDR1 and CDR2: LNHNV, YYDKDF (reference sequence). Deletions cut 3 bases from V and 3 bases from J, with 20 bases between. The CDR3 runs 18 residues. CDR3 sequence reads: CATSSLPGRGADTGELFF. CDR3 sequence (DNA): TGTGCCACCAGCAGCCTCCCCGGTAGGGGGGCAGACACCGGGGAGCTGTTTTTT.

CDR3 DNA: TGTGCTAGTGGTTTGATGGGGGGGTCCCCAGGATACTTC. Amino acid sequence: CASGLMGGSPGYF. V gene TRBV12-5 combines with J gene TRBJ2-5, with 7 bases fitting TRBD2. CDR3 length: 13 amino acids. Germline CDR1 reads LGHNT; CDR2 reads FRNRAP. The V gene end was trimmed by 2 bases and the J gene end by 14 bases; junction bases not matched to a gene: 11. The full variable domain, with the rest looked up from reference TRBV12-5 and TRBJ2-5, is DARVTQTPRHKVTEMGQEVTMRCQPILGHNTVFWYRQTMMQGLELLAYFRNRAPLDDSGMPKDRFSAEMPDATLATLKIQPSEPRDSAVYFCASGLMGGSPGYFGPGTRLLVL.

V is TRBV11-3 and J is TRBJ1-2; TRBD1 is a possible D gene (6 bases). Germline loops: CDR1 SGHNT, CDR2 YENEEA. Trimming shortened V by 4 bases and J by 1 base, and 10 bases separated the two germline ends. The CDR3 runs 14 residues. The CDR3 region has the DNA TGTGCCAGCAGCTCAAGGACAGATAACTATGGCTACACCTTC. Amino acids: CASSSRTDNYGYTF.

The V and J genes are TRBV19 and TRBJ2-7; tentatively, D is TRBD1 (6 bases). Trimming took off 6 bases at V and 5 bases at J, with 20 bases between the two ends. Germline CDR1 and CDR2: LNHDA and SQIVND (reference sequence). This CDR3 spans 15 amino acids. CDR3 in DNA: TGTGCCAGTAGGGCAAAAGTTGGGGGCTACGACGAGCAGTACTTC. Its translation is CASRAKVGGYDEQYF.

The chain joins TRBV11-3 to TRBJ2-5; D call uncertain. The V end lost 2 bases, the J end lost 5 bases, and 15 bases lay between the germline ends. The germline V gene has CDR1 SGHNT and CDR2 YENEEA. The CDR3 is 15 residues long. In DNA form, the CDR3 reads TGTGCCAGCAGCTTAATTTGGGCAGGAGAGGAGACCCAGTACTTC. The encoded protein is CASSLIWAGEETQYF.

The V call is TRBV7-6, the J call TRBJ2-3; the match to TRBD1 covers 8 bases. The CDR3 totals 16 residues. J gave up 7 bases and V 5 bases, and 14 bases lay outside the gene matches. Germline assignment: CDR1 SGHVS and CDR2 FNYEAQ. The CDR3 DNA sequence: TGTGCCAGCAGCCCCACAGGGACAGGTGGCATAAATACGCAGTATTTT. Translating it yields CASSPTGTGGINTQYF.

The chain uses TRBV5-1 and TRBJ2-7; D is uncertain. V lost 4 bases and J 4 bases, leaving 15 bases between the germline ends. The CDR3 spans 14 residues. Germline V gene sequence: CDR1 SGHRS, CDR2 YFSETQ. The CDR3 DNA reads as TGCGCCAGCAGCCTCGGGCCGGTGGGTTACGAGCAGTACTTC. It codes for CASSLGPVGYEQYF.

Judged by abundance, this clone is medium-sized (0.01 to 0.1%). The chain recombines TRBV11-3 with TRBJ2-3; possible D gene TRBD1, 6 bases. This CDR3 comprises 15 residues. In germline, CDR1 is SGHNT, CDR2 YENEEA. Trimming pared 7 bases from V and 3 bases from J, leaving 17 bases between. The CDR3 nucleotides read TGTGCCAGCACCCCATTAGGGGGAGAGACAGATACGCAGTATTTT. Translation: CASTPLGGETDTQYF.